Listed below are T cell receptor beta chains from one sample, sequenced in a study of radiation and T cells in renal cell carcinoma. Profiled with immunoSEQ multiplex PCR; TCRdb holds only in-frame clones, not every one. The repertoire has fewer than 25,000 clones, 40% to 55% of them found once; the top ten carry 16%. Sample: tumor tissue, taken from a patient whose treatment included radiotherapy and nephrectomy. The source of these receptors is a woman aged 45-65 years with renal cell carcinoma. CDR3s leave out the opening cysteine and the closing phenylalanine or tryptophan.

j_call v_call cdr3_aa
TRBJ2-7 TRBV5-6 ASSLQPGSSYEQY
TRBJ2-7 TRBV15 ATSRVTSGGYEQY
TRBJ2-7 TRBV7-2 ASSLTGGDTYEQY
TRBJ1-1 TRBV19 ASSLMTVPNTEAF
TRBJ2-7 TRBV30 AWGTGGSYEQY
TRBJ2-1 TRBV7-7 ASSQTSGGAGHYNEQF
TRBJ2-5 TRBV7-3 ASSPTPQETQY
TRBJ2-4 TRBV10-1 ASRPARGMINTKNIQY
TRBJ1-1 TRBV2 ASRHDTHTEAF
TRBJ1-5 TRBV7-2 ASSRVRGQPQH
TRBJ2-3 TRBV14 ASSQTLRTSGLDTQY
TRBJ1-4 TRBV18 ASSPLPTRGDEKLF
TRBJ2-7 TRBV5-4 ASSLAPYYEQY
TRBJ2-1 TRBV5-4 ASSLDRTSGVNEQF
TRBJ1-5 TRBV18 ASSPPTGANQPQH
TRBJ2-1 TRBV7-3 ASSFLGSDDEQF
TRBJ1-1 TRBV7-2 ASSFHGGNTEAF
TRBJ2-7 TRBV6-1 ASRQGTYEQY
TRBJ1-1 TRBV29-1 SVTDRGAGAF